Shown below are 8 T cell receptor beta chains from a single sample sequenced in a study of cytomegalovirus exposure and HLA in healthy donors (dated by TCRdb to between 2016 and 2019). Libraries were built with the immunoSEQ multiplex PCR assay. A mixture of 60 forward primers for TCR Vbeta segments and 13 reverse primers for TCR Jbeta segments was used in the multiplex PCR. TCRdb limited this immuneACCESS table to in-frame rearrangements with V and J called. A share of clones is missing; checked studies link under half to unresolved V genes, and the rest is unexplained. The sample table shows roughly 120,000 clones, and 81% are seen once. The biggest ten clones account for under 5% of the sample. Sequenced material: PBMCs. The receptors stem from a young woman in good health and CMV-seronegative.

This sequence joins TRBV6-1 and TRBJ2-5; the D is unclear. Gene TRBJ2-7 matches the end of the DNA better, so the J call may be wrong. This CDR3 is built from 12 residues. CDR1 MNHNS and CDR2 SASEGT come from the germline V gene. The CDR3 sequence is CASSLIPYEQYF. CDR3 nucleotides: TGTGCCAGCAGTCTCATACCCTACGAGCAGTACTTC.

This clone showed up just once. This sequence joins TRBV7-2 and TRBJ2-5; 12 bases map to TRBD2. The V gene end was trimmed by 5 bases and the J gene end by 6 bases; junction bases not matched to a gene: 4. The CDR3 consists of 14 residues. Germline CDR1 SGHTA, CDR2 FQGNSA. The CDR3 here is CASSRTSGIKTQYF. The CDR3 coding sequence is TGTGCCAGCAGCCGGACTAGCGGGATAAAGACCCAGTACTTC.

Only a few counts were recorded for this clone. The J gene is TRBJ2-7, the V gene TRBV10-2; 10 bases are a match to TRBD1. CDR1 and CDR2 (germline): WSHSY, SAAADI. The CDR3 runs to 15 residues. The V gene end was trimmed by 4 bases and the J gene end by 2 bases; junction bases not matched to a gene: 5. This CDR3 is CASSGPGQGTYEQYF. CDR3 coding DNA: TGCGCCAGCAGTGGCCCGGGACAGGGGACCTACGAGCAGTACTTC.

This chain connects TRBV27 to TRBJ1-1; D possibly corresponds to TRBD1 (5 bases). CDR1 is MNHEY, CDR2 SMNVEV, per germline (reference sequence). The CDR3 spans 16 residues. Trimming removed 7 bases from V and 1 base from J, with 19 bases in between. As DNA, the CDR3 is TGTGCCAGCACTCAACTGGGGAGGGGCACGAACACTGAAGCTTTCTTT. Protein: CASTQLGRGTNTEAFF.

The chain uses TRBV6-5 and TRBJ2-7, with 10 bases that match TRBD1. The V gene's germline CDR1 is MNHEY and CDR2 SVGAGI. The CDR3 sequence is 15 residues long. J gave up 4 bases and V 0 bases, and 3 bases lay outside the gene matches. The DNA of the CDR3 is TGTGCCAGCAGTTACTCGAGACAGGGGGCGTACGAGCAGTACTTC. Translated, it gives CASSYSRQGAYEQYF.

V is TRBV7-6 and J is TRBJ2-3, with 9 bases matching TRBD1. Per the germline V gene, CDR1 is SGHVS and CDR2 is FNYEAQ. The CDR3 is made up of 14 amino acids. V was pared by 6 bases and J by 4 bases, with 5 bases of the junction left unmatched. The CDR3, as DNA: TGTGCCAGCAGAGTGGGACAGGGAGCAGATACGCAGTATTTT. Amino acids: CASRVGQGADTQYF.

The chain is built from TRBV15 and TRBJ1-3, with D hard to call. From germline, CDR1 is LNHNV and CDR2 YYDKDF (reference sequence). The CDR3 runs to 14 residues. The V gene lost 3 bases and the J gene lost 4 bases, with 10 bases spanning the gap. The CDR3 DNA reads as TGTGCCACCAGCAGGGTAGGAGACGGAAACACCATATATTTT. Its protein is CATSRVGDGNTIYF.

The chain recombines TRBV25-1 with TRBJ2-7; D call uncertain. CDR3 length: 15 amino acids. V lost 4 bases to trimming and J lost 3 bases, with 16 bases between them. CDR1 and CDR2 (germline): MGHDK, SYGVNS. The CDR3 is CASSVGASRYYEQYF. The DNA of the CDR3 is TGTGCCAGCAGTGTGGGCGCCAGCCGTTACTACGAGCAGTACTTC.